This is a list of T cell receptor beta chains from one sample in a study of cytomegalovirus exposure and HLA in healthy donors. The table came from immunoSEQ multiplex PCR; TCRdb's copy has only in-frame clones and leaves some out. The repertoire includes some 45,000 clones, 70% to 80% of them detected once, and around 3.4% sits in the top ten. Sequencing used PBMCs. The origin of the receptors is a woman aged 25 to 45 in good health and CMV-seronegative. The CDR3 runs from the conserved cysteine through the conserved F or W. Fields, in order: V gene, J gene, D gene, clone size, CDR3 DNA, CDR3 protein. A D gene is named only where the DNA matches it firmly. A row's size may be missing; if present it is once, few, many or a size class.

TRBV29-1	TRBJ1-4	NA	NA	TGCAGCGTTCTCGGGCAGGGGAATGAAAAACTGTTTTTT	CSVLGQGNEKLFF
TRBV4-2	TRBJ1-6	NA	NA	TGTGCCAGCAGCCAAGAGTGGGGCCAGGCTTCACCCCTCCACTTT	CASSQEWGQASPLHF
TRBV6-4	TRBJ2-3	TRBD2	NA	TGTGCCAGCAGTGACTTAGGACTAGCGGGAGATACGCAGTATTTT	CASSDLGLAGDTQYF
TRBV20-1	TRBJ2-2	NA	few	TGCAGTGCTAGCGACACCGGGGAGCTGTTTTTT	CSASDTGELFF
TRBV6-6	TRBJ1-6	NA	NA	TGTGCCAGCAGTTACAGTATCGGTAATTCACCCCTCCACTTT	CASSYSIGNSPLHF
TRBV9	TRBJ2-5	NA	NA	TGTGCCAGCAGCGGAACAGGTTTCGAGACCCAGTACTTC	CASSGTGFETQYF
TRBV19	TRBJ1-5	NA	NA	TGTGCCAGTAGTCCCTCCGGGGGGCGGCAGCCCCAGCATTTT	CASSPSGGRQPQHF
TRBV7-9	TRBJ2-2	TRBD1	few	TGTGCCCGAGGCGGGACAGGGAGCACCGGGGAGCTGTTTTTT	CARGGTGSTGELFF
TRBV19	TRBJ2-1	NA	NA	TGTGCCAGTAGGACCAACAGGAACAATGAGCAGTTCTTC	CASRTNRNNEQFF
TRBV5-6	TRBJ1-4	TRBD1	NA	TGTGCCAGCGGGACAGGGGGTGAAAAACTGTTTTTT	CASGTGGEKLFF
TRBV7-9	TRBJ2-7	TRBD1	NA	TGTGCCAGCGGCTCAGCTAACAGGGGAAGCGAGCAGTACTTC	CASGSANRGSEQYF